The 22 T cell receptor beta chains listed next were all sequenced from one sample in a study of vaccination and CD4 T cells after COVID-19 (dated by TCRdb to between 2020 and 2023). Receptor amplification or capture employed PCR. The sequencer was an Illumina iSeq 100. TCRdb's own reprocessing of the public reads used fastp at Q25 and MiXCR and kept productive beta chains. Each CDR3 protein appears once, grouped with its most common genes and DNA. This sample is represented by about 18,000 distinct CDR3 sequences; 60% to 80% of them were singletons. The top ten constitute under 1.2% of the sample. The sample consisted of CD4+ T cells from blood, taken before SARS-CoV-2 vaccination. The receptors stem from a human donor who had recovered from COVID-19.

V usage is TRBV6-1 and J usage is TRBJ2-4; D gene unclear. Germline V gene lookup returns CDR1 MNHNS and CDR2 SASEGT. The V end was cut by 5 bases, the J end by 6 bases, with 11 bases between. The CDR3 is 13 amino acids. The CDR3 sequence is CASSNGPGNIQYF. CDR3 nucleotide sequence: TGTGCCAGCAGTAACGGTCCTGGAAACATTCAGTACTTC.

The rearrangement links TRBV2 to TRBJ2-7; D may match TRBD1 or TRBD2 (5 bases each). From germline, CDR1 is SNHLY and CDR2 FYNNEI. V lost 7 bases and J lost 3, with 16 bases in between. This CDR3 region has 14 residues. The CDR3 here is CASKSGTANYEQYF. The CDR3 region has the DNA TGTGCCAGCAAGTCCGGGACGGCAAACTACGAGCAGTACTTC.

This sequence joins TRBV19 and TRBJ2-1; perhaps TRBD2 as D (7 bases). Germline V gene data show CDR1 as LNHDA and CDR2 as SQIVND (reference sequence). V was clipped by 8 bases and J by 9 bases, with 20 bases between them. The CDR3 runs to 14 residues. CDR3 in amino acids: CASWASGGGGEQFF. Here the CDR3 DNA reads TGTGCCAGTTGGGCTAGCGGTGGAGGGGGTGAGCAGTTCTTC. Full variable domain (rest looked up from reference TRBV19 and TRBJ2-1): DGGITQSPKYLFRKEGQNVTLSCEQNLNHDAMYWYRQDPGQGLRLIYYSQIVNDFQKGDIAEGYSVSREKKESFPLTVTSAQKNPTAFYLCASWASGGGGEQFFGPGTRLTVL.

This clonotype has more than one count but fewer than ten. V is TRBV6-5 and J is TRBJ1-2, with TRBD1 as a possible D gene (6 bases). This CDR3 has 16 residues. Deletions cut 0 bases from V and 7 bases from J, with 18 bases between. In germline, CDR1 is MNHEY, CDR2 SVGAGI. CDR3 nucleotide sequence: TGTGCCAGCAGTTACTCAATGATGGGGGCCTCCTTTGGCTACACCTTC. Amino acid sequence: CASSYSMMGASFGYTF.

This chain joins TRBV6-1 and TRBJ2-1; tentative D call: TRBD2 (6 bases). Trimming pared 7 bases from V and 0 bases from J, leaving 13 bases between. The CDR3 totals 15 residues. Germline V CDR1 and CDR2: MNHNS, SASEGT. CDR3 residues: CASKTGASSYNEQFF. The CDR3 DNA sequence: TGTGCCAGCAAGACGGGAGCGTCCTCCTACAATGAGCAGTTCTTC.

The rearrangement uses TRBV20-1 and TRBJ2-3; TRBD2 agrees at 12 bases. V shed 3 bases, J shed 0 bases, and the junction held 7 bases outside the gene matches. Germline lookup yields CDR1 DFQATT and CDR2 SNEGSKA (reference sequence). The CDR3 has 17 amino acids. CDR3 bases: TGCAGTGCTAGTCCGACTAGCGGGAGTCCTAGCACAGATACGCAGTATTTT. It specifies CSASPTSGSPSTDTQYF.

This clonotype has more than one count but fewer than ten. This rearrangement joins TRBV6-1 to TRBJ2-1, with D unclear. This CDR3 comprises 15 residues. The V gene lost 4 bases and the J gene lost 7 bases, with 17 bases spanning the gap. From germline, CDR1 is MNHNS and CDR2 SASEGT. DNA of the CDR3: TGTGCCAGCAGTGGGAGTAGCCGCCTGAGGAATGAGCAGTTCTTC. Translating it yields CASSGSSRLRNEQFF.

This chain joins TRBV5-6 and TRBJ1-3, with TRBD1 matching 9 bases. Looked up from germline, CDR1 is SGHDT and CDR2 is YYEEEE. V lost 3 bases to trimming and J lost 2 bases; unmatched junction nucleotides: 0. The CDR3 contains 14 residues. CDR3 in amino acids: CASSWDRAGNTIYF. CDR3 nucleotides: TGTGCCAGCAGCTGGGACAGGGCTGGAAACACCATATATTTT.

The J gene is TRBJ1-2, the V gene TRBV12-3 or TRBV12-4; the D is unclear. The V and J ends lost 5 bases and 1 base respectively, with 5 bases between them. The CDR3 totals 12 residues. Here the CDR3 reads CASSAHNYGYTF. The DNA for the CDR3 is TGTGCCAGCAGTGCCCATAACTATGGCTACACCTTC.

This clonotype was counted between two and nine times. The chain uses TRBV7-9 and TRBJ1-4; D gene unclear. Per germline, CDR1 SEHNR and CDR2 FQNEAQ (reference sequence). This CDR3 spans 14 amino acids. Between the trimmed V and J ends, which lost 1 base and 2 bases, there was a span of 5 bases. The CDR3 region has the DNA TGTGCCAGCAGCTTAGGGCGGACTAATGAAAAACTGTTTTTT. Translating gives CASSLGRTNEKLFF.

V and J are TRBV5-4 and TRBJ2-7, with a possible D match to TRBD2 (5 bases). V was clipped by 0 bases and J by 7 bases, with 11 bases between them. There are 13 residues in the CDR3. Looked up from germline, CDR1 is SGHNT and CDR2 is YYREEE (reference sequence). CDR3 residues: CASSLVSSREQYF. The CDR3 DNA reads as TGTGCCAGCAGCTTGGTGTCTAGCCGGGAGCAGTACTTC.

The chain has TRBV20-1 and TRBJ2-1, with D hard to call. CDR1 and CDR2 from the germline V gene are DFQATT and SNEGSKA (reference sequence). This CDR3 is built from 16 residues. V lost 0 bases to trimming and J lost 4 bases, with 16 bases between them. CDR3 nucleotide sequence: TGCAGTGCTAGAGACCAAATAGCAGGACGGTACAATGAGCAGTTCTTC. This codes for CSARDQIAGRYNEQFF.

The V gene is TRBV7-6, the J gene TRBJ1-1, with 8 bases identical to TRBD1. The CDR3 runs to 16 residues. The germline V gene has CDR1 SGHVS and CDR2 FNYEAQ. Losses at the gene ends were 5 bases for V and 0 bases for J; bases not matched to a gene: 8. The CDR3 DNA reads TGTGCCAGCAGCCCTGGGACAGGACATATGAACACTGAAGCTTTCTTT. This codes for CASSPGTGHMNTEAFF.

The V and J genes are TRBV10-3 and TRBJ2-7, with 9 bases matching TRBD2. CDR3 length equals 15 residues. The V gene end was trimmed by 3 bases and the J gene end by 3 bases; junction bases not matched to a gene: 6. Germline lookup yields CDR1 ENHRY and CDR2 SYGVKD. In nucleotides, the CDR3 is TGTGCCATCAGTGATCCGGGACTAGCCCTCTACGAGCAGTACTTC. Residues: CAISDPGLALYEQYF.

The chain recombines TRBV7-2 with TRBJ2-5; weak D call: TRBD2 (6 bases). Trimming took 3 bases from V and 1 from J, leaving 12 bases between them. The CDR3 has 15 amino acids. Germline V gene data show CDR1 as SGHTA and CDR2 as FQGNSA. Written as DNA, the CDR3 is TGTGCCAGCAGCTTCGGGGGATGGGCCCAAGAGACCCAGTACTTC. This gives the protein CASSFGGWAQETQYF. The whole variable domain, filled in from reference TRBV7-2 and TRBJ2-5, reads GAGVSQSPSNKVTEKGKDVELRCDPISGHTALYWYRQSLGQGLEFLIYFQGNSAPDKSGLPSDRFSAERTGGSVSTLTIQRTQQEDSAVYLCASSFGGWAQETQYFGPGTRLLVL.

The genes are TRBV30 and TRBJ2-1; D is perhaps TRBD2 (6 bases). Trimming shortened V by 0 bases and J by 4 bases, and 10 bases separated the two germline ends. CDR1 is GTSNPN and CDR2 is SVGIG in the germline V gene (reference sequence). The CDR3 contains 14 residues. For the CDR3, the DNA is TGTGCCTGGAGTGTACTAGCTCCGTACAATGAGCAGTTCTTC. This encodes CAWSVLAPYNEQFF.

This sequence joins TRBV2 and TRBJ2-7, with no clear D. This CDR3 is 12 amino acids long. Trimming removed 4 bases at V and 4 bases at J, with 8 bases between. Germline lookup yields CDR1 SNHLY and CDR2 FYNNEI. CDR3 sequence reads: CASSVWQYEQYF. As DNA, the CDR3 is TGTGCCAGCAGTGTTTGGCAGTACGAGCAGTACTTC.

This clonotype occurred a few times. The CDR3, as DNA: TGTGCCAGCATAAGAACAAGGAGATTGAACACTGAAGCTTTCTTT. This translates into CASIRTRRLNTEAFF. The chain employs TRBV7-8 and TRBJ1-1; unclear D gene. Germline values: CDR1 SGHVS, CDR2 FQNEAQ. The CDR3 is 15 residues long. Trimming left V 7 bases short and J 0 bases short, with 15 bases between.

The rearrangement links TRBV20-1 to TRBJ1-2, with 8 bases aligning to TRBD1. This CDR3 region has 15 residues. Germline loops: CDR1 DFQATT, CDR2 SNEGSKA (reference sequence). V lost 3 bases to trimming and J lost 8 bases; unmatched junction nucleotides: 14. The CDR3 DNA follows: TGCAGTGCTAGCCAGGAGCTTCAGGGGGCGGGGGGCTACACCTTC. Translation: CSASQELQGAGGYTF.

J is TRBJ2-7 and V is TRBV19; D is unresolved. There are 15 residues in the CDR3. From germline, CDR1 is LNHDA and CDR2 SQIVND (reference sequence). V lost 3 bases, J lost 3 bases, and 15 bases lay in between. Here the CDR3 DNA reads TGTGCCAGTAGTATCAATGTCGGGCCCTTCTACGAGCAGTACTTC. It codes for CASSINVGPFYEQYF.

As for this clonotype: A junction boundary mismatches the germline segment, possibly from a read error. The V and J genes are TRBV6-1 and TRBJ2-7; 10 bases align to TRBD1. The CDR3 loop spans 14 amino acids. Per germline, CDR1 MNHNS and CDR2 SASEGT. The DNA for the CDR3 is TGTGGCAGCAGACCCGGACAGGGGGCCTACGAGCAGTACTTC. Translation gives CGSRPGQGAYEQYF.

This chain joins TRBV28 and TRBJ2-5; 8 bases align to TRBD2. This CDR3 is built from 12 residues. Trimming cost V 4 bases and J 7 bases; bases outside gene matches: 2. From germline, CDR1 is MDHEN and CDR2 SYDVKM. CDR3 coding DNA: TGTGCCAGCAGTTCCAGCGGGGGGACCCAGTACTTC. Its protein product is CASSSSGGTQYF.